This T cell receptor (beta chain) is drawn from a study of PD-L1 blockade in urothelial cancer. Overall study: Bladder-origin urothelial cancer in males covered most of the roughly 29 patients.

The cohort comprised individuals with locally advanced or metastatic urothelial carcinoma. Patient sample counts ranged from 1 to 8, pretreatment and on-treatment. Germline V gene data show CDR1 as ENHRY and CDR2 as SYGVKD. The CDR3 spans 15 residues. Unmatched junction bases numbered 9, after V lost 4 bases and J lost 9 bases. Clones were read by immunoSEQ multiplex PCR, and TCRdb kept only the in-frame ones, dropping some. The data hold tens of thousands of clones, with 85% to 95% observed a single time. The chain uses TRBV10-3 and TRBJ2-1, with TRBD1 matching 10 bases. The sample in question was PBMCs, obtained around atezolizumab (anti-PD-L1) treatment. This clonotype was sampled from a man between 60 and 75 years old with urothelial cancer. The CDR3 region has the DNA TGTGCCATCAGTGGGACCGGGACAGGGGAGCCTGAGCAGTTCTTC. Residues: CAISGTGTGEPEQFF.